A selection of T cell receptor beta chains follows, all from one sample in a study of blood T cell repertoires in COVID-19. The repertoire was sequenced with immunoSEQ multiplex PCR; TCRdb's copy has only in-frame clones and lacks some. The sample contains around 77,000 clones, around 85% of which appear only once. Sample: peripheral blood. Every receptor here comes from a man older than 75 with acute or convalescent COVID-19. Each CDR3 is given with its conserved first and last residue. Each record gives: clone size, D gene, J gene, V gene, CDR3 protein, CDR3 DNA. D genes are given only for firm matches. Not every row has a clone size; where given, it reads once, few, many or a size class.

few,TRBD1,TRBJ1-1,TRBV6-2/TRBV6-3,CASSYGGTGLDGTEAFF,TGTGCCAGCAGTTACGGGGGGACAGGGCTGGACGGCACTGAAGCTTTCTTT
.,TRBD1,TRBJ1-2,TRBV7-9,CASSLETGMGYGYTF,TGTGCCAGCAGCTTAGAGACAGGGATGGGCTATGGCTACACCTTC
few,.,TRBJ2-2,TRBV4-1,CASSPRDRRDTGELFF,TGCGCCAGCAGCCCCCGCGACCGGCGGGACACCGGGGAGCTGTTTTTT
.,.,TRBJ1-1,TRBV5-1,CASSLRSDTEAFF,TGCGCCAGCAGCTTGCGGTCGGACACTGAAGCTTTCTTT
.,.,TRBJ1-1,TRBV7-9,CASSLDIGRVGTEAFF,TGTGCCAGCAGCTTAGATATCGGCAGGGTTGGGACTGAAGCTTTCTTT
.,.,TRBJ1-2,TRBV5-1,CASSLAGSDGYTF,TGCGCCAGCAGCTTGGCCGGGTCCGATGGCTACACCTTC
.,.,TRBJ2-5,TRBV19,CASSIEGSQETQYF,TGTGCCAGTAGTATCGAGGGTTCCCAAGAGACCCAGTACTTC
.,TRBD2,TRBJ2-3,TRBV28,CASGLADPGGRQYF,TGTGCCAGCGGCTTAGCGGACCCGGGGGGTCGGCAGTATTTT
.,TRBD2,TRBJ2-5,TRBV29-1,CSASSGGGETQYF,TGCAGCGCCTCGTCGGGGGGGGGAGAGACCCAGTACTTC
.,TRBD1,TRBJ1-2,TRBV2,CASIGSGGINGYTF,TGTGCCAGCATCGGGTCAGGGGGTATTAATGGCTACACCTTC
.,.,TRBJ2-7,TRBV11-2,CASSLADLGYEQYF,TGTGCCAGCAGCTTAGCGGACTTAGGCTACGAGCAGTACTTC
.,TRBD2,TRBJ2-1,TRBV7-2,CASSLWAGGDEQFF,TGTGCCAGCAGCTTATGGGCGGGAGGGGATGAGCAGTTCTTC
.,.,TRBJ2-7,TRBV7-2,CASSAGQPGLGEQYF,TGTGCCAGCAGCGCGGGACAGCCTGGATTGGGGGAGCAGTACTTC
.,.,TRBJ2-5,TRBV19,CASSIGGAQETQYF,TGTGCCAGTAGTATCGGAGGGGCCCAAGAGACCCAGTACTTC
few,TRBD1,TRBJ1-1,TRBV6-2/TRBV6-3,CASSKLGQGPSMNTEAFF,TGTGCCAGCAGTAAATTGGGACAGGGTCCCTCTATGAACACTGAAGCTTTCTTT
.,.,TRBJ2-7,TRBV6-2/TRBV6-3,CASSYQGRARNEQYF,TGTGCCAGCAGTTACCAGGGCAGGGCGCGCAACGAGCAGTACTTC
.,.,TRBJ2-3,TRBV24-1,CATSGAGRLGTDTQYF,TGTGCCACCAGTGGCGCGGGCCGGTTGGGCACAGATACGCAGTATTTT
.,.,TRBJ2-6,TRBV5-1,CASSPGLTGANVLTF,TGCGCCAGCAGCCCAGGGCTAACTGGGGCCAACGTCCTGACTTTC
.,.,TRBJ2-1,TRBV29-1,CSVRKQGYNEQFF,TGCAGCGTGAGAAAACAGGGTTACAATGAGCAGTTCTTC
.,.,TRBJ1-2,TRBV11-2,CASSLVGVGGYTF,TGTGCCAGCAGCTTAGTAGGGGTGGGTGGCTACACCTTC
once,.,TRBJ1-5,TRBV24-1,CATSDSNQPQHF,TGTGCCACCAGTGATTCGAATCAGCCCCAGCATTTT
.,.,TRBJ1-2,TRBV7-2,CASSLDRVANYGYTF,TGTGCCAGCAGCTTAGACAGGGTAGCCAACTATGGCTACACCTTC
.,.,TRBJ2-3,TRBV6-4,CASSEGSGRTRTDTQYF,TGTGCCAGCAGTGAAGGTTCGGGCAGGACTCGCACAGATACGCAGTATTTT